These 19 T cell receptor beta chains were all obtained from the same sample, sequenced in a study of OX40 agonist ivuxolimab in advanced cancers. Repertoires were generated with immunoSEQ multiplex PCR, while TCRdb's copy carries only in-frame clones and drops some. The sample has some 60,000 clones; 90% to 95% are singletons. Sequencing used CD4+ or CD8+ T cells sorted from blood, obtained in a trial of the OX40 agonist ivuxolimab. The receptors here all came from an adult with an advanced solid tumor such as melanoma, head and neck, liver or kidney cancer.

The V and J genes are TRBV7-9 and TRBJ1-1; tentative D call: TRBD1 (5 bases). Germline CDR1 is SEHNR and CDR2 is FQNEAQ (reference sequence). V was shortened by 2 bases and J by 5 bases, with 6 bases between the two germline ends. This CDR3 is 12 amino acids long. The CDR3 nucleotides are TGTGCCAGCAGCTTAAAGGGGACTGAAGCTTTCTTT. Amino acid sequence: CASSLKGTEAFF.

This chain uses TRBV11-2 with TRBJ1-1; D not certain. Trimming cost V 0 bases and J 5 bases, with 4 bases left between them. The CDR3 is 12 residues long. Germline V lookup: CDR1 SGHAT, CDR2 FQNNGV. The CDR3 protein is CASSLDGTEAFF. The DNA of the CDR3 is TGTGCCAGCAGCTTAGATGGTACTGAAGCTTTCTTT.

The V call is TRBV7-8, the J call TRBJ2-3, with 7 nucleotides matching TRBD2. The CDR3 loop spans 16 amino acids. J lost 2 bases, V lost 6 bases, and 11 bases had no gene match. The germline V gene encodes CDR1 SGHVS and CDR2 FQNEAQ. CDR3: CASRDVGGSLTDTQYF. CDR3 bases: TGTGCCAGCAGAGACGTCGGGGGGAGCCTCACAGATACGCAGTATTTT.

The chain employs TRBV11-3 and TRBJ2-2; 10 bases line up with TRBD2. The germline V gene has CDR1 SGHNT and CDR2 YENEEA. V lost 5 bases, J lost 3 bases, and 9 bases stayed unmatched. The CDR3 is 17 residues long. The CDR3 DNA sequence: TGTGCCAGCAGCACCGTAATAGCGGGAGGATACACCGGGGAGCTGTTTTTT. As protein: CASSTVIAGGYTGELFF.

The chain is built from TRBV11-1 and TRBJ2-7; D remains ambiguous. The germline V gene encodes CDR1 SGHAT and CDR2 FQDESV (reference sequence). V dropped 1 base and J dropped 2 bases, with 6 bases sitting between them. CDR3 length: 13 residues. CDR3 loop: CASSLGVTYEQYF. The CDR3 DNA follows: TGTGCCAGCAGCTTAGGGGTAACCTACGAGCAGTACTTC.

The V and J genes are TRBV4-3 and TRBJ1-1; TRBD1 might be the D (5 bases). V lost 5 bases to trimming and J lost 3 bases, with 13 bases between them. This CDR3 contains 14 residues. Germline values: CDR1 LGHNA, CDR2 YSLEER. The CDR3 loop reads CASSKGTEYTEAFF. CDR3 in DNA: TGCGCCAGCAGCAAAGGGACCGAGTACACTGAAGCTTTCTTT.

The V call is TRBV10-2, the J call TRBJ2-7, with D possibly matching TRBD2 (6 bases). Between the trimmed V and J ends, which lost 6 bases and 7 bases, there was a span of 19 bases. Germline V gene sequence: CDR1 WSHSY, CDR2 SAAADI. The CDR3 runs to 14 residues. CDR3 DNA: TGCGCCAGCAGAGCCGCGATGGGTGGGGGGGAGCAGTACTTC. As protein: CASRAAMGGGEQYF.

V and J are TRBV5-8 and TRBJ1-1; no reliable D call. V lost 4 bases to trimming and J lost 6 bases, with 10 bases between them. Germline-derived CDR1 and CDR2 are SGHTS and YDEGEE. The CDR3 has 12 amino acids. The CDR3 DNA is TGTGCCAGCAGCCTAGGGAGAGCTGAAGCTTTCTTT. The encoded protein is CASSLGRAEAFF.

This clone was seen once. V and J are TRBV30 and TRBJ1-5; no clear D. V gave up 2 bases and J gave up 1 base, with 9 bases separating them. Per the germline V gene, CDR1 is GTSNPN and CDR2 is SVGIG (reference sequence). This CDR3 region has 14 residues. The DNA of the CDR3 is TGTGCCTGGAGTTTCGGTGAGAGCAATCAGCCCCAGCATTTT. Translating gives CAWSFGESNQPQHF.

This rearrangement joins TRBV7-2 to TRBJ1-5; D perhaps matches TRBD1 (5 bases). The ends were cut back, 3 bases at V and 0 bases at J, with 9 bases in the middle. Germline V CDR1 and CDR2: SGHTA, FQGNSA. The CDR3 loop spans 15 amino acids. CDR3 in amino acids: CASSLGVDSNQPQHF. CDR3 DNA sequence: TGTGCCAGCAGCTTGGGGGTAGATAGCAATCAGCCCCAGCATTTT. Drawing the rest from reference TRBV7-2 and TRBJ1-5, the complete variable domain is GAGVSQSPSNKVTEKGKDVELRCDPISGHTALYWYRQSLGQGLEFLIYFQGNSAPDKSGLPSDRFSAERTGGSVSTLTIQRTQQEDSAVYLCASSLGVDSNQPQHFGDGTRLSIL.

The chain links TRBV27 to TRBJ2-2; no firm D call. The CDR3 sequence is 15 residues long. Germline-derived CDR1 and CDR2 are MNHEY and SMNVEV (reference sequence). V gave up 5 bases and J gave up 4 bases, with 14 bases separating them. The CDR3 nucleotides read TGTGCCAGCAGTCCTGACTGGATTAGCACCGGGGAGCTGTTTTTT. Amino acid sequence: CASSPDWISTGELFF.

The count of this clone is one. The chain employs TRBV28 and TRBJ2-6; 12 positions match TRBD1. The CDR3 has 18 amino acids. V lost 5 bases and J lost 4; bases outside the gene matches: 9. The germline V gene encodes CDR1 MDHEN and CDR2 SYDVKM. CDR3: CASSLPGQGAAGANVLTF. CDR3 bases: TGTGCCAGCAGTCTACCGGGACAGGGGGCGGCCGGGGCCAACGTCCTGACTTTC.

This clone was seen more than once but under ten times. The chain links TRBV30 to TRBJ1-1; the match to TRBD1 covers 8 bases. The length of the CDR3 is 14 residues. Trimming removed 3 bases from V and 0 bases from J; junction bases left unmatched: 3. The germline V gene has CDR1 GTSNPN and CDR2 SVGIG (reference sequence). DNA for the CDR3: TGTGCCTGGAGCGACAGGGGATTGAACACTGAAGCTTTCTTT. It translates to CAWSDRGLNTEAFF.

This clone was recorded a few times. V gene TRBV7-8 combines with J gene TRBJ2-5; 8 bases are shared with TRBD2. With V trimmed by 3 bases and J by 3 bases, 0 bases remained unmatched. This CDR3 is 13 amino acids long. CDR1 and CDR2 from the germline V gene are SGHVS and FQNEAQ. The CDR3 DNA reads as TGTGCCAGCAGCTTTAGCGGGAAAGAGACCCAGTACTTC. It codes for CASSFSGKETQYF.

The chain couples TRBV9 to TRBJ2-2, with D uncertain. The CDR3 is 16 residues long. Looked up from germline, CDR1 is SGDLS and CDR2 is YYNGEE. Between the trimmed V and J ends, which lost 3 bases and 6 bases, there was a span of 18 bases. The CDR3 bases are TGTGCCAGCAGCGGATCGGTTTTCTCGGGCGCCGGGGAGCTGTTTTTT. It is translated as CASSGSVFSGAGELFF.

This sequence joins TRBV9 and TRBJ2-3; D possibly corresponds to TRBD2 (5 bases). Looked up from germline, CDR1 is SGDLS and CDR2 is YYNGEE. The CDR3 contains 15 residues. V was pared by 2 bases and J by 2 bases, with 12 bases between. The CDR3 nucleotides read TGTGCCAGCAGCGTGGAGGACCATTTCACAGATACGCAGTATTTT. Protein product: CASSVEDHFTDTQYF.

This sequence joins TRBV11-2 and TRBJ2-1; TRBD1 or TRBD2 may be the D gene (5 bases each). The CDR3 sequence is 12 residues long. V lost 5 bases, J lost 14 bases, and 16 bases lay in between. Germline V CDR1 and CDR2: SGHAT, FQNNGV. The CDR3 spells CASSPNSRGEFF. The CDR3 DNA reads as TGTGCCAGCAGCCCCAATTCCCGAGGGGAGTTCTTC.

This chain joins TRBV9 and TRBJ2-2; the match to TRBD2 covers 7 bases. Trimming at V came to 3 bases and at J to 7 bases, leaving 9 bases not matched to a gene. CDR3 size: 15 residues. Germline lookup yields CDR1 SGDLS and CDR2 YYNGEE. For the CDR3, the DNA is TGTGCCAGCAGCGGGGTGGCTAGCGGAAGCGGGGAGCTGTTTTTT. This sequence encodes CASSGVASGSGELFF. The variable domain in full, with the rest retrieved from reference TRBV9 and TRBJ2-2, is DSGVTQTPKHLITATGQRVTLRCSPRSGDLSVYWYQQSLDQGLQFLIQYYNGEERAKGNILERFSAQQFPDLHSELNLSSLELGDSALYFCASSGVASGSGELFFGEGSRLTVL.

Concerning this clone: The same CDR3 is also encoded by other DNA sequences in this sample. The V gene is TRBV7-2, the J gene TRBJ2-3, with D hard to call. Between the trimmed V and J ends, which lost 3 bases and 2 bases, there was a span of 0 bases. The CDR3 is 11 residues long. Germline CDR1 and CDR2: SGHTA and FQGNSA. The CDR3 is CASSFTDTQYF. The DNA for the CDR3 is TGTGCCAGCAGCTTCACAGATACGCAGTATTTT.